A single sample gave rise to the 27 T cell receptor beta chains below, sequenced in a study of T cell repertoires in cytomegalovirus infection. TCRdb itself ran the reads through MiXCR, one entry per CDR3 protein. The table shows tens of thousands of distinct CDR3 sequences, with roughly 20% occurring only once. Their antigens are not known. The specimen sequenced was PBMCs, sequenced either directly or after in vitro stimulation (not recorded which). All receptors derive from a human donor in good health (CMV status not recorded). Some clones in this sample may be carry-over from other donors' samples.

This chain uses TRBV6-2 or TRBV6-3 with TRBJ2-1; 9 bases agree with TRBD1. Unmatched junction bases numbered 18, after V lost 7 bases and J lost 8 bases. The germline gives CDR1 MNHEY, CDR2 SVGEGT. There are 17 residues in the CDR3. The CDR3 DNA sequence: TGTGCCAGCACAGGAGGACAGGGGAGCCTAGCGTTACATGAGCAGTTCTTC. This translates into CASTGGQGSLALHEQFF.

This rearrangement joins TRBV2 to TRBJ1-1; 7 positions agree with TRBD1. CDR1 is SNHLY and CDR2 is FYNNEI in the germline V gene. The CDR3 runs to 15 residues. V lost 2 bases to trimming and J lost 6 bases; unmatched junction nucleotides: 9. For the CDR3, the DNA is TGTGCCAGCAGTGAATTCCCCGGACAGGCATCTGAAGCTTTCTTT. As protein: CASSEFPGQASEAFF.

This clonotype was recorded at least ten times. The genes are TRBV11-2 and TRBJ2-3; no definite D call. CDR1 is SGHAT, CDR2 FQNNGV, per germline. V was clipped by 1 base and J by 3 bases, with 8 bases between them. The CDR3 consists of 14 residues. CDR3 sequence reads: CASSLGAVTDTQYF. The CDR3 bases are TGTGCCAGCAGCTTAGGGGCCGTAACAGATACGCAGTATTTT.

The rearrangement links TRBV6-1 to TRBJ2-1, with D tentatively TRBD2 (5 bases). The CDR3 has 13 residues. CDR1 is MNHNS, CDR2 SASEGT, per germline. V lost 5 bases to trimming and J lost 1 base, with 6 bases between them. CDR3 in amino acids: CASSRGSYNEQFF. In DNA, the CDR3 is TGTGCCAGCAGTCGGGGATCCTACAATGAGCAGTTCTTC.

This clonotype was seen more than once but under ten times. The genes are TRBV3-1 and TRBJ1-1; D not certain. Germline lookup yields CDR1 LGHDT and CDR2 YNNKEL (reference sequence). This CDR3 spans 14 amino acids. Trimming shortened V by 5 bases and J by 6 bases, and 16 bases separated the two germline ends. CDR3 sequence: CASSLGNGEAEAFF. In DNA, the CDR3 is TGTGCCAGCAGCTTAGGGAACGGGGAAGCTGAAGCTTTCTTT.

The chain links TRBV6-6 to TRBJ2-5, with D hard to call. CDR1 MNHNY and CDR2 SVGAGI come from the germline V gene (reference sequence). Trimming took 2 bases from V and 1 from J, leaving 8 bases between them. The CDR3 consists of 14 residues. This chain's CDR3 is CASSYGPFQETQYF. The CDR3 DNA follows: TGTGCCAGCAGTTACGGGCCATTCCAAGAGACCCAGTACTTC.

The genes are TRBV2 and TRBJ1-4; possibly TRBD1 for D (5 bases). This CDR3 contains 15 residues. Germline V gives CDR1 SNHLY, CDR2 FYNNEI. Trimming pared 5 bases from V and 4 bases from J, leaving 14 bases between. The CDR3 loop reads CASSFMTEINEKLFF. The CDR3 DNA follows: TGTGCCAGCAGTTTTATGACAGAAATTAATGAAAAACTGTTTTTT.

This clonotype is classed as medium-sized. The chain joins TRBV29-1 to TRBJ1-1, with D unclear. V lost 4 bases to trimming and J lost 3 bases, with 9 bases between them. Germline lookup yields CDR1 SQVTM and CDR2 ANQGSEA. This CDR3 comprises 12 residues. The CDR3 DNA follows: TGCAGCGTTGGGGGAGGGTACACTGAAGCTTTCTTT. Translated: CSVGGGYTEAFF. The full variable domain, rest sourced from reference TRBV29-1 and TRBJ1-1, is SAVISQKPSRDICQRGTSLTIQCQVDSQVTMMFWYRQQPGQSLTLIATANQGSEATYESGFVIDKFPISRPNLTFSTLTVSNMSPEDSSIYLCSVGGGYTEAFFGQGTRLTVV.

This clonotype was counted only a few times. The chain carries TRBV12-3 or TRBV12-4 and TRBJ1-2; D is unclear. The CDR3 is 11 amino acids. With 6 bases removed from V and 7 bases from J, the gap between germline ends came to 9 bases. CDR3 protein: CASRKKSGYTF. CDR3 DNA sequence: TGTGCCAGCAGGAAAAAATCTGGCTACACCTTC.

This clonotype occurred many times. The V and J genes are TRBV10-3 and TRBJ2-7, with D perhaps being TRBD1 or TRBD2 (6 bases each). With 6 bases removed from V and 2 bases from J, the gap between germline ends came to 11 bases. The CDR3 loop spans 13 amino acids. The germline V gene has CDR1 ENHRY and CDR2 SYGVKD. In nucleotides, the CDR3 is TGTGCCATCAGGGGAGGACAGCCCTACGAGCAGTACTTC. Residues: CAIRGGQPYEQYF.

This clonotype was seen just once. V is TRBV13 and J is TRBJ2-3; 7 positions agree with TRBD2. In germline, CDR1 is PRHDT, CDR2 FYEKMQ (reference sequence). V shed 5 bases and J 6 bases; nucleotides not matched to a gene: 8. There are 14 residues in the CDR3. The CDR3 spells CASSPETSFDTQYF. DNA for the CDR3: TGTGCCAGCAGCCCAGAGACTAGCTTCGATACGCAGTATTTT.

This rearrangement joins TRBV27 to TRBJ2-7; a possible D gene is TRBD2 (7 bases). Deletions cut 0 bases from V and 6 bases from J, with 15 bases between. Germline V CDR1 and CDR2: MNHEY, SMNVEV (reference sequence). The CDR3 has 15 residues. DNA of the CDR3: TGTGCCAGCAGTTTATCGAAGGGGGGGTTGGTCGAGCAGTACTTC. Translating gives CASSLSKGGLVEQYF.

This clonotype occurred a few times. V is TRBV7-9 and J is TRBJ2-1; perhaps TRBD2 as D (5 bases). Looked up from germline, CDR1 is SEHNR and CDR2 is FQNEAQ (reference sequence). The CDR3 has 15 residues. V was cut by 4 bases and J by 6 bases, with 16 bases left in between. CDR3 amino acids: CASSSDGLISNEQFF. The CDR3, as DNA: TGTGCCAGCAGCTCTGATGGACTTATTTCCAATGAGCAGTTCTTC. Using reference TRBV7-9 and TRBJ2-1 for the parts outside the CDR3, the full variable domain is DTGVSQNPRHKITKRGQNVTFRCDPISEHNRLYWYRQTLGQGPEFLTYFQNEAQLEKSRLLSDRFSAERPKGSFSTLEIQRTEQGDSAMYLCASSSDGLISNEQFFGPGTRLTVL.

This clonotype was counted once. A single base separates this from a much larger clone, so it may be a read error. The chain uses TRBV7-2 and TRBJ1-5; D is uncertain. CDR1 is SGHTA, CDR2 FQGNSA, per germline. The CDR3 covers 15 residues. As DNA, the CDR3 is TGTGCCAGCAGCTTAATCAGTAGTAGCGATCAGCCCCAGCATTTT. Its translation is CASSLISSSDQPQHF.

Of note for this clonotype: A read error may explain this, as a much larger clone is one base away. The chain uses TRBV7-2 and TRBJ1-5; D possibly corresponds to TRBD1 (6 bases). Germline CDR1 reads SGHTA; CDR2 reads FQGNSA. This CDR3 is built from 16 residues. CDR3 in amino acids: CVSSAPGAVGNQPQHF. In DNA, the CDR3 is TGTGTCAGCAGCGCCCCAGGGGCCGTTGGCAATCAGCCCCAGCATTTT. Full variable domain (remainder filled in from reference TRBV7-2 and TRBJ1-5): GAGVSQSPSNKVTEKGKDVELRCDPISGHTALYWYRQSLGQGLEFLIYFQGNSAPDKSGLPSDRFSAERTGGSVSTLTIQRTQQEDSAVYLCVSSAPGAVGNQPQHFGDGTRLSIL.

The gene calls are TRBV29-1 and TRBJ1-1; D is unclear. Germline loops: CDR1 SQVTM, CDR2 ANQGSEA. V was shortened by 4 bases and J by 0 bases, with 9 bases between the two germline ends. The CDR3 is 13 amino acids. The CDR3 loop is CSVGGRLNTEAFF. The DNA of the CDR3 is TGCAGCGTTGGTGGGAGGCTGAACACTGAAGCTTTCTTT.

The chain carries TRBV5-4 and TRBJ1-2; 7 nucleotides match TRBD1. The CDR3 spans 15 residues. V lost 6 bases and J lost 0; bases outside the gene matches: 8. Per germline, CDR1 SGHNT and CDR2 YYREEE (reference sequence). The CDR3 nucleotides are TGTGCCAGCACCAAGGGGACAGCTGCTAACTATGGCTACACCTTC. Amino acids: CASTKGTAANYGYTF.

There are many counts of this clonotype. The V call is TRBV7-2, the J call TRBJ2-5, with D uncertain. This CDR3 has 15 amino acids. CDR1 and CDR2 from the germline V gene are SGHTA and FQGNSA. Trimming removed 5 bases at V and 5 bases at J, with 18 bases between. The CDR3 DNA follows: TGTGCCAGCAGCCGAACCGGGCCCTCAACCGAGACCCAGTACTTC. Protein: CASSRTGPSTETQYF.

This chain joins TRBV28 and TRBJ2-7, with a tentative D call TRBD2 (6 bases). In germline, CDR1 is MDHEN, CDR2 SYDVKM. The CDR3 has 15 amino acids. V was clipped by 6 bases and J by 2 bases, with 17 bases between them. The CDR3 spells CASRPVGLQAYEQYF. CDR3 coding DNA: TGTGCCAGCAGACCGGTGGGACTCCAAGCCTACGAGCAGTACTTC.

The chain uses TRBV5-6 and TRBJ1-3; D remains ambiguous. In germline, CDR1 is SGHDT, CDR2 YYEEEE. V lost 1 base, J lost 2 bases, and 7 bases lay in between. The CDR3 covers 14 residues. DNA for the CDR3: TGTGCCAGCAGCTTGCCTCGTCCTGGAAACACCATATATTTT. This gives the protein CASSLPRPGNTIYF.

CDR3 sequence reads: CASSFRVDSDEQYF. The CDR3 DNA follows: TGTGCCAGCAGCTTCCGGGTGGATAGCGACGAGCAGTACTTC. The rearrangement uses TRBV7-6 and TRBJ2-7; TRBD2 is a possible D gene (5 bases). Looked up from germline, CDR1 is SGHVS and CDR2 is FNYEAQ. The CDR3 consists of 14 residues. V was clipped by 3 bases and J by 5 bases, with 14 bases between them.

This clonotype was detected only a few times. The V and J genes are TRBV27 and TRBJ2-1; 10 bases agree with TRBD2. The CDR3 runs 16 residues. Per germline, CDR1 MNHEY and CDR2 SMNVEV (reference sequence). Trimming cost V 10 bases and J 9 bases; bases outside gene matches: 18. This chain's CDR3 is CATQAGGAPGRGEQFF. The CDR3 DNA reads TGTGCCACTCAAGCGGGAGGGGCCCCCGGAAGGGGTGAGCAGTTCTTC.

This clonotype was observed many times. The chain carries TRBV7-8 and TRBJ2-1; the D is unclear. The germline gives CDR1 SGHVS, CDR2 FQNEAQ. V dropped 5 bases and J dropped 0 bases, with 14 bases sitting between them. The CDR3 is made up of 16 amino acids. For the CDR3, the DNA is TGTGCCAGCAGCCTCGTGGTGAAGGGCTCCTACAATGAGCAGTTCTTC. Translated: CASSLVVKGSYNEQFF.

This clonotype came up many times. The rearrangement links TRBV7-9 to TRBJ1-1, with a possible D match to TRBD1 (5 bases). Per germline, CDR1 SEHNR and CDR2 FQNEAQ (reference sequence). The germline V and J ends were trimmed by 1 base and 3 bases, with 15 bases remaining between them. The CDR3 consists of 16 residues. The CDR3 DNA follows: TGTGCCAGCAGCTTAGAATATACGGGGGAGGACACTGAAGCTTTCTTT. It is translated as CASSLEYTGEDTEAFF.

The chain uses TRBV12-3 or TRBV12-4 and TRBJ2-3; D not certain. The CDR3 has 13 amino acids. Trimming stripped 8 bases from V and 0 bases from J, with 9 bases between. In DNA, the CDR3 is TGTGCCAGCTGCCGCGCGAGCACAGATACGCAGTATTTT. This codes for CASCRASTDTQYF.

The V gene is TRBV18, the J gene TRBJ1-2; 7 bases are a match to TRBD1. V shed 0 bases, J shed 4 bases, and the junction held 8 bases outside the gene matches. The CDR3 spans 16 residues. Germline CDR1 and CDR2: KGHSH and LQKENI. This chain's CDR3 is CASSPPRQGVTYGYTF. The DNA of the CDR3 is TGTGCCAGCTCACCACCCCGACAGGGAGTTACCTATGGCTACACCTTC.

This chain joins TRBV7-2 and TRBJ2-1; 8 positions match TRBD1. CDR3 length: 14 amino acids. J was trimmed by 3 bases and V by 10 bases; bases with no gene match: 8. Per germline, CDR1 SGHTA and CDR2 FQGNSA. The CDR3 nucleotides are TGTGCCATCCCGGCAGGGGGCTACTACAATGAGCAGTTCTTC. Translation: CAIPAGGYYNEQFF.